Sequencing of this T cell receptor (beta chain) was carried out in a study of blood T cell repertoires in COVID-19. Clones were read by immunoSEQ multiplex PCR, and TCRdb kept only the in-frame ones, dropping some. The sample lists about 160,000 clones; 85% to 90% were seen once. The CDR3 spans 15 residues. Deletions cut 0 bases from V and 0 bases from J, with 9 bases between. Germline V CDR1 and CDR2: GTSNPN, SVGIG (reference sequence). The sequence was obtained from a woman between 65 and 79 years old with acute or convalescent COVID-19. This chain connects TRBV30 to TRBJ1-3; tentatively, D is TRBD1 (5 bases). Input material: peripheral blood. The CDR3 bases are TGTGCCTGGAGTGTTTCAGGGTCCTCTGGAAACACCATATATTTT. This sequence encodes CAWSVSGSSGNTIYF.